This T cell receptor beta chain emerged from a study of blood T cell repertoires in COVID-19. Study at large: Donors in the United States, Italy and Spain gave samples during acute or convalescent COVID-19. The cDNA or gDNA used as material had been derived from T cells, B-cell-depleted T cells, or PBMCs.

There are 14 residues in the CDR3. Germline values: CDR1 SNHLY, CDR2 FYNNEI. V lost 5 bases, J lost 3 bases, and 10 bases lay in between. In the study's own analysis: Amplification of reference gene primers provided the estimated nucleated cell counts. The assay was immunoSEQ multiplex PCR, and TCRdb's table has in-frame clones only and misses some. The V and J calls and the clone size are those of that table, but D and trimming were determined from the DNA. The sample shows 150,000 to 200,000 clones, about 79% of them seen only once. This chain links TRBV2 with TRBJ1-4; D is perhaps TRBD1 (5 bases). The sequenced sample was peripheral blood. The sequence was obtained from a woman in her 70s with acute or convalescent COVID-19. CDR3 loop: CASSQGRANEKLFF. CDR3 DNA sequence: TGTGCCAGCAGTCAGGGCAGGGCTAATGAAAAACTGTTTTTT.